This TCR beta chain was sequenced in a study of T cell repertoires in cytomegalovirus infection. Points from the study as a whole: The ex vivo response was dominated by HLA-C-restricted CMV-specific TCR beta clonotypes.

Via MiXCR, TCRdb re-called the reads, giving one row per CDR3 protein. The data contain hundreds of thousands of distinct CDR3 sequences, approximately 32% of them singletons. There are a few counts of this clonotype. Its antigen is not identified. The specimen comprised cultured CD8+ T cells from PBMCs, sampled from culture after CMV antigen stimulation. The receptor comes from a human donor in good health (CMV status not recorded). Some clones in this sample may be carry-over from other donors' samples.

In nucleotides, the CDR3 is TGTGCCAGCAGTTACGACAGGGTAACCGGGGAGCTGTTTTTT. Translating gives CASSYDRVTGELFF. The gene calls are TRBV6-5 and TRBJ2-2, with 7 bases that match TRBD1. The CDR3 extends over 14 amino acids. V trimming: 2 bases; J trimming: 5 bases; junction bases outside the gene matches: 2. Germline-derived CDR1 and CDR2 are MNHEY and SVGAGI.